This T cell receptor beta chain was captured by sequencing in a study of beta chain features in type 1 diabetes. Overall study findings and caveats: Moderate yet significant TCRB CDR3 shortening was seen in Type 1 diabetes patients in all four CD4+ subsets.

A note on this clone: As yet, its antigen is unknown.

Sequenced material consisted of expressed TCRB transcripts (all of the isolated RNA was reverse transcribed). Using immunoSEQ multiplex PCR, the repertoire was profiled, and TCRdb retains in-frame clones only, with some absent. The sample contains 550,000 to 850,000 clones, over 10% of which appear only once. The sample consisted of naive CD4+ T cells from blood. The clonotype comes from a man between 18 and 29 years old with type 1 diabetes.

Written as DNA, the CDR3 is TGTGCCAGCAGCGGACGGGGGAACACTGAAGCTTTCTTT. Translation gives CASSGRGNTEAFF. This sequence joins TRBV6-1 and TRBJ1-1, with D unresolved. V lost 6 bases to trimming and J lost 1 base, with 9 bases between them. CDR1 is MNHNS, CDR2 SASEGT, per germline. The CDR3 consists of 13 residues.